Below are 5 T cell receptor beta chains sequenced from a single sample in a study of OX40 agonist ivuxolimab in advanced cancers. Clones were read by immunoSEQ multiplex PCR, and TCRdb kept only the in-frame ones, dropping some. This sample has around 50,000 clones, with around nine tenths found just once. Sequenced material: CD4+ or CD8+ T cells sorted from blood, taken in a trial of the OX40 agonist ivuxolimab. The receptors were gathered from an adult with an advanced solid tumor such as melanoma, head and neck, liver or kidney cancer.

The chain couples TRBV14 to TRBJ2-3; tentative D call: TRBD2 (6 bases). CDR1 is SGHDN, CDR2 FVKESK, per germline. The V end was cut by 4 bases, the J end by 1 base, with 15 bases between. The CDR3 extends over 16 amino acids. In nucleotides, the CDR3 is TGTGCCAGCAGCCTAAGAGGCGGGGCGGGCACAGATACGCAGTATTTT. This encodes CASSLRGGAGTDTQYF.

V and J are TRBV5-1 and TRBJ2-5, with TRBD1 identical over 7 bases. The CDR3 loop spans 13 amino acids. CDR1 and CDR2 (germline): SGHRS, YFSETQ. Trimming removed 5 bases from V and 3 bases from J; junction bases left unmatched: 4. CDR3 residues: CASRSGTEETQYF. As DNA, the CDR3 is TGCGCCAGCAGAAGTGGGACAGAAGAGACCCAGTACTTC.

DNA of the CDR3: TGCGCCAGCAGCCAAGGACTAGTGGGGATCACAGATACGCAGTATTTT. Translation: CASSQGLVGITDTQYF. This chain links TRBV4-1 with TRBJ2-3, with D possibly being TRBD2 (6 bases). The CDR3 is made up of 16 amino acids. Trimming left V 1 base short and J 2 bases short, with 13 bases between. Germline CDR1 reads MGHRA; CDR2 reads YSYEKL.

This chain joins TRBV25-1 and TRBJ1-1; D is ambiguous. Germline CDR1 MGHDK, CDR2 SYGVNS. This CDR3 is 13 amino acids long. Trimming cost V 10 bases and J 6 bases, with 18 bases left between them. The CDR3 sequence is CATSWAGRAEAFF. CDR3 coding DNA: TGTGCCACCTCTTGGGCAGGTCGGGCTGAAGCTTTCTTT.

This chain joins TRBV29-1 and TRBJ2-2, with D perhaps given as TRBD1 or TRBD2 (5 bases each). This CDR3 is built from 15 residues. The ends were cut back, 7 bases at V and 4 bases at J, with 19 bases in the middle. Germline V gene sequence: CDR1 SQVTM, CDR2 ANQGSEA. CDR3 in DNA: TGCAGCGCCCACCGGGACCCCTTTATCACCGGGGAGCTGTTTTTT. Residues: CSAHRDPFITGELFF.